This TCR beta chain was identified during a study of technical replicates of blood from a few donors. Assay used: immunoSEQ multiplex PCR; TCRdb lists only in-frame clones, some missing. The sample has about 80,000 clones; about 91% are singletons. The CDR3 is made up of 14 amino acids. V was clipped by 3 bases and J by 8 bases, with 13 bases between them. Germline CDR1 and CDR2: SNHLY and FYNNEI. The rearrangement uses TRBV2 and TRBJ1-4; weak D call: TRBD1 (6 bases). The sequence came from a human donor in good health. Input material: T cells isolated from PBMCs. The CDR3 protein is CASSERGRGEKLFF. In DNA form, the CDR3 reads TGTGCCAGCAGTGAGCGGGGGCGCGGGGAAAAACTGTTTTTT.